This T cell receptor (beta chain) was documented in a study of CD8+CD57+ T cells in acquired aplastic anemia. Study information: The sorted CD4+ and CD8+ cells yielded an average about 3.3 ug of DNA. Healthy donor CD4+ samples were sequenced to a depth that averaged roughly 10 million reads.

The study profiled TCR beta VDJ and CDR3 using genomic DNA as template. TCRdb analysed the reads with MiXCR anew, one entry per CDR3 protein. The data hold 400,000 to 450,000 distinct CDR3 sequences, with 55% to 75% observed a single time. As for this clonotype: No antigen is known for it.

Study conclusions and caveats: Comparison of patients with controls identified 25 to 35 shared CD8+ CDR3 sequences. Levels of CD8+ Simpson's diversity were not significantly distinct in patients versus controls.

What was sequenced was sorted CD4+, CD8+, or CD8+CD57+ T cells (not recorded which) from PBMCs. This sequence was found in a human donor in good health, serving as a control.

The CDR3 sequence is CASSPGYDMNTEAFF. The CDR3, as DNA: TGTGCCAGCTCCCCGGGATACGACATGAACACTGAAGCTTTCTTT. The rearrangement uses TRBV18 and TRBJ1-1; D unclear. Germline CDR1 reads KGHSH; CDR2 reads LQKENI. This CDR3 is 15 amino acids long. V dropped 6 bases and J dropped 0 bases, with 14 bases sitting between them. Together with reference TRBV18 and TRBJ1-1, the CDR3 gives the full variable domain: NAGVMQNPRHLVRRRGQEARLRCSPMKGHSHVYWYRQLPEEGLKFMVYLQKENIIDESGMPKERFSAEFPKEGPSILRIQQVVRGDSAAYFCASSPGYDMNTEAFFGQGTRLTVV.